The present entry profiles one T cell receptor (beta chain) with its context. Its antigen is still unknown. This specimen comes from a study of CD8 T cells in ankylosing spondylitis. This CDR3 has 15 amino acids. The germline V and J ends were trimmed by 3 bases and 0 bases, with 7 bases remaining between them. The V gene's germline CDR1 is SGHRS and CDR2 YFSETQ. Each TCR beta library was made by quantitative 5'-RACE that incorporated molecular barcodes. TCRdb re-derived calls from the 5' RACE reads in MiXCR, one entry per CDR3 protein. The sample lists hundreds of thousands of distinct CDR3 sequences, 20% to 30% occurring once. Study-level results: Matched ankylosing spondylitis synovial fluid reportedly showed significant enrichment of disease-linked clones. Ankylosing spondylitis blood seemed to carry a telltale TCR beta motif made of roughly 8 highly homologous variants.

The source is a male donor with ankylosing spondylitis or in good health (not recorded which). The sample consisted of blood, either unsorted or a sorted T cell fraction (not recorded which). This chain connects TRBV5-1 to TRBJ2-6; D is undetermined. The CDR3 nucleotides read TGCGCCAGCAGCTGGAGTGACTCTGGGGCCAACGTCCTGACTTTC. Translating it yields CASSWSDSGANVLTF.